This record concerns one T cell receptor (beta chain) sequence. Its target is unknown. Germline V CDR1 and CDR2: DFQATT, SNEGSKA (reference sequence). CDR3 length: 14 residues. Trimming took 2 bases from V and 5 from J, leaving 12 bases between them. The data originate from a study of CD8 T cells in ankylosing spondylitis. Study results and limitations: There was a TCR beta motif, made of several highly homologous variants, that appeared characteristic of ankylosing spondylitis blood.

A single record per CDR3 protein comes from TCRdb applying MiXCR to the 5' RACE reads. The sample has 150,000 to 200,000 distinct CDR3 sequences, roughly 30% seen once. The chain links TRBV20-1 to TRBJ1-4; no firm D call. The sequencing input was synovial fluid, either unsorted or a sorted T cell fraction (not recorded which). The receptor's source is a male donor with ankylosing spondylitis. The CDR3 reads CSARFGLRNEKLFF. The CDR3 nucleotides read TGCAGTGCTAGATTTGGTTTGAGAAATGAAAAACTGTTTTTT.